This paragraph covers one TCR beta chain sequence. Its antigen remains unidentified. No much larger clone is present one base from it, and per-base qualities are unavailable. This sample is drawn from a study of response to subunit inactivated influenza vaccine (dated by TCRdb to 2017 to 2018). Broadly, across the study: The study used deep quantitative T cell receptor repertoire profiling to track responses to a trivalent subunit inactivated influenza vaccine. Beyond this particular receptor, the publication reports: According to the authors, only a limited number of new T cells may be recruited by each seasonal influenza vaccination.

The receptor library was made with RT-PCR. Sequencing relied on an Illumina HiSeq 2500. Starting from the raw public reads, TCRdb applied fastp trimming at Q25, assembled clones with MiXCR and retained in-frame beta chains. Rows matching on CDR3 protein sequence are summarized as one entry with the most common DNA and genes. This sample lists about 650,000 distinct CDR3 sequences; around 16% were detected once. The ten largest clones represent around 10% of the sample. Reading from cysteine to phenylalanine, the CDR3 counts 16 amino acids. Only the CDR3 DNA stays, 48 bases, in frame from base 1. Trimming accounts for 5 bases at V and 5 bases at J, while the number of junction bases matched to no gene is 8. In the germline V gene (reference sequence), CDR1 corresponds to PRHDT and CDR2 to FYEKMQ.

The origin of this receptor is a man aged 50 to 59 who received an inactivated influenza vaccine. Donor details come from another sample of the same person, matched by shared clones. Recombination linked TRBV13 to TRBJ2-2, with 10 bases in between that match TRBD1. The material was PBMCs from blood, obtained roughly 12 days after vaccination. The CDR3 amino acid sequence is: CASSPPGQGWTGELFF. The DNA sequence is as follows: TGTGCCAGCAGCCCCCCGGGACAGGGGTGGACCGGGGAGCTGTTTTTT.